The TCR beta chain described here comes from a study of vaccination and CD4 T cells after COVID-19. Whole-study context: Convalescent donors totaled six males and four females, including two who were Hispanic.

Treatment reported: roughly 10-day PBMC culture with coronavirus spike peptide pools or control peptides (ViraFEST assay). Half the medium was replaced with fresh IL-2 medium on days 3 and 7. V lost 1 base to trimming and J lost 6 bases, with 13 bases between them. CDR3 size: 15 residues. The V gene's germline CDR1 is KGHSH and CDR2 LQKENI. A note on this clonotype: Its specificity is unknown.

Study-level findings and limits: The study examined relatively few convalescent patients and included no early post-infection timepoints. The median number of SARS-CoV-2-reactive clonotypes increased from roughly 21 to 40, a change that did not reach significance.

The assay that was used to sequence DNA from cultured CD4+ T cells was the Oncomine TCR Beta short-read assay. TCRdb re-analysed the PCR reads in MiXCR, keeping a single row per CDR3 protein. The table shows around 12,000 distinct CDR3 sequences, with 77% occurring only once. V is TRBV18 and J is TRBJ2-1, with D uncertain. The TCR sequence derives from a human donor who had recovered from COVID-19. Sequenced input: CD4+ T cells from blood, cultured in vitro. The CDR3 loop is CASSPLASRPNEQFF. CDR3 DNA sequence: TGTGCCAGCTCACCACTCGCGTCTAGACCCAATGAGCAGTTCTTC.